This T cell receptor beta chain comes out of a study of CD4 T cells in relation to SARS-CoV-2 and coronaviruses. The unexposed donors gave CD4+ T cells in about 2010-2019, prior to COVID-19. Isolation of CD4+ T cells took place after approximately eleven days in culture. Testing used SARS-CoV-2 S/N and four cold-coronavirus spikes on unexposed-donor CD4+ T cells, cells permitting. A note on this clone: Antigen unknown.

This table comes from immunoSEQ multiplex PCR, and its TCRdb copy is limited to in-frame clones, with some not included. The sample lists roughly 21,000 clones, 76% occurring once. Germline CDR1 is SGHAT and CDR2 is FQNNGV. This CDR3 has 14 amino acids. V lost 3 bases, J lost 2 bases, and 11 bases lay in between. Sequences were obtained from CD4+ T cells from PBMCs, cultured in vitro. This receptor was taken from a human donor in good health. The V call is TRBV11-2, the J call TRBJ2-7; D is possibly TRBD1 (7 bases). The CDR3 region is CASSLEGTAYEQYF. The CDR3 DNA sequence: TGTGCCAGCAGCTTGGAGGGGACAGCCTACGAGCAGTACTTC.